This TCR beta chain was captured by sequencing in a study of radiotherapy plus CTLA-4 blockade in lung cancer. The overall study: Objective responses were documented in about 18% of patients, with disease control in roughly 30%.

Focal radiation plus CTLA-4 blockade with ipilimumab was given to patients with chemo-refractory metastatic non-small-cell lung cancer. Study outcomes and limitations: Early shifts in blood T cell clones, with interferon-beta, reportedly predicted response best. Expansion in blood of tumor-derived TCR clones was seen after radiotherapy plus ipilimumab.

Clones were sequenced by immunoSEQ multiplex PCR, and TCRdb holds only the in-frame ones, with some missing. The sample carries around 40,000 clones, about 70% recorded once. For this clone: Its antigen is still unknown.

This TCR was recovered from a human donor with non-small cell lung cancer who had stable disease on radiotherapy plus ipilimumab. The source material was peripheral blood, sampled from a patient treated with radiotherapy plus ipilimumab.

CDR3 coding DNA: TGTGCCAGCAGTTATACAGGGGGCAGCAACTATGGCTACACCTTC. This translates into CASSYTGGSNYGYTF. This chain connects TRBV6-5 to TRBJ1-2, with TRBD1 identical over 9 bases. V lost 3 bases and J lost 2; bases outside the gene matches: 4. CDR1 is MNHEY and CDR2 is SVGAGI in the germline V gene. The CDR3 runs to 15 residues.